The 21 T cell receptor beta chains below all came from one sample that was sequenced in a study of blood T cell repertoires in COVID-19. Assay: immunoSEQ multiplex PCR; the TCRdb copy retains only in-frame clones and omits some. The table has some 94,000 clones, 87% seen once. Input material: peripheral blood. These receptors were taken from a human donor in a cohort sampled during active COVID-19.

This clone was counted once. V usage is TRBV30 and J usage is TRBJ1-1; D is ambiguous. CDR1 is GTSNPN, CDR2 SVGIG, per germline (reference sequence). The V end was cut by 4 bases, the J end by 5 bases, with 14 bases between. The length of the CDR3 is 13 residues. Here the CDR3 reads CAWTGPGGTEAFF. The CDR3 nucleotides read TGTGCCTGGACCGGCCCCGGAGGAACTGAAGCTTTCTTT. Based on the CDR3 plus reference TRBV30 and TRBJ1-1, the full variable domain is SQTIHQWPATLVQPVGSPLSLECTVEGTSNPNLYWYRQAAGRGLQLLFYSVGIGQISSEVPQNLSASRPQDRQFILSSKKLLLSDSGFYLCAWTGPGGTEAFFGQGTRLTVV.

The chain combines TRBV19 with TRBJ2-3; 7 bases are shared with TRBD1. The CDR3 totals 15 residues. After removal of 6 bases from V and 6 bases from J, the junction contained 12 bases not matched to a gene. Germline CDR1 LNHDA, CDR2 SQIVND (reference sequence). In nucleotides, the CDR3 is TGTGCCAGTAGATCCGGGACAGACCGAATCGATACGCAGTATTTT. It specifies CASRSGTDRIDTQYF.

This chain connects TRBV18 to TRBJ1-3; D gene ambiguous. Looked up from germline, CDR1 is KGHSH and CDR2 is LQKENI. The CDR3 has 15 amino acids. V was pared by 2 bases and J by 2 bases, with 10 bases between. The CDR3 region is CASSPSSGAGNTIYF. The CDR3, as DNA: TGTGCCAGCTCACCATCCTCCGGGGCTGGAAACACCATATATTTT.

The chain carries TRBV18 and TRBJ2-1, with 8 bases lining up with TRBD2. V lost 6 bases and J lost 5; bases outside the gene matches: 9. The length of the CDR3 is 15 residues. Germline V gene data show CDR1 as KGHSH and CDR2 as LQKENI. The CDR3 sequence is CASSTGGDFNNEQFF. The CDR3 DNA sequence: TGTGCCAGCTCTACCGGGGGGGACTTCAACAATGAGCAGTTCTTC.

As concerns this clone: Within the sample, other DNA sequences also encode this same CDR3. The chain links TRBV29-1 to TRBJ2-1, with a weak D call TRBD1 (6 bases). The CDR3 has 11 residues. The ends were cut back, 6 bases at V and 3 bases at J, with 6 bases in the middle. The germline CDR1 and CDR2 sequences are SQVTM and ANQGSEA. In DNA form, the CDR3 reads TGCAGCGTAGGGGGCTACAATGAGCAGTTCTTC. It specifies CSVGGYNEQFF.

This clone was seen at least ten times. The rearrangement uses TRBV9 and TRBJ2-5; TRBD1 aligns across 9 bases. The CDR3 totals 17 residues. The V and J ends lost 0 bases and 2 bases, in that order; junction bases with no gene match: 8. The germline V gene has CDR1 SGDLS and CDR2 YYNGEE. For the CDR3, the DNA is TGTGCCAGCAGCGTAGGGGGCGGGACAGGGCTTCAAGAGACCCAGTACTTC. It encodes CASSVGGGTGLQETQYF.

The chain employs TRBV29-1 and TRBJ1-2; 9 nucleotides match TRBD1. The CDR3 has 12 amino acids. With V trimmed by 6 bases and J by 6 bases, 5 bases remained unmatched. Germline CDR1 reads SQVTM; CDR2 reads ANQGSEA. In nucleotides, the CDR3 is TGCAGCGTCGGGACAGGGAACAATGGCTACACCTTC. It specifies CSVGTGNNGYTF.

The chain combines TRBV7-7 with TRBJ2-3; a possible D gene is TRBD2 (5 bases). Germline CDR1 reads SSHAT; CDR2 reads FNYEAQ (reference sequence). Between the trimmed V and J ends, which lost 4 bases and 2 bases, there was a span of 16 bases. The CDR3 totals 16 residues. The chain's CDR3 is CASSSDFLHFTDTQYF. CDR3 DNA: TGTGCCAGCAGCTCGGACTTCCTCCACTTCACAGATACGCAGTATTTT.

The chain couples TRBV10-1 to TRBJ2-1, with 12 bases aligning to TRBD2. The ends lost 6 bases at V and 8 bases at J; junction bases unmatched: 14. The germline V gene has CDR1 WNHNN and CDR2 SYGVQD (reference sequence). CDR3 length equals 17 residues. The DNA of the CDR3 is TGCGCCAGCAGCAAAACTAGCGGGAGGACCCTTGGCGATGAGCAGTTCTTC. Protein: CASSKTSGRTLGDEQFF.

This chain links TRBV7-8 with TRBJ1-2; the D is unclear. This CDR3 is 14 amino acids long. The V and J ends lost 1 base and 9 bases respectively, with 15 bases between them. CDR1 SGHVS and CDR2 FQNEAQ come from the germline V gene. In nucleotides, the CDR3 is TGTGCCAGCAGCTTAGGAGGGCAGCTCGTAAGCTACACCTTC. Protein: CASSLGGQLVSYTF.

The genes are TRBV5-1 and TRBJ2-1; tentatively, D is TRBD1 (6 bases). The CDR3 has 15 amino acids. Germline V lookup: CDR1 SGHRS, CDR2 YFSETQ. Trimming took off 4 bases at V and 2 bases at J, with 13 bases between the two ends. The CDR3: CASSPEGEPYNEQFF. DNA for the CDR3: TGCGCCAGCAGCCCAGAGGGGGAACCCTACAATGAGCAGTTCTTC. The entire variable domain, with the rest obtained from reference TRBV5-1 and TRBJ2-1, is as follows: KAGVTQTPRYLIKTRGQQVTLSCSPISGHRSVSWYQQTPGQGLQFLFEYFSETQRNKGNFPGRFSGRQFSNSRSEMNVSTLELGDSALYLCASSPEGEPYNEQFFGPGTRLTVL.

The rearrangement links TRBV18 to TRBJ2-2; D is unclear. Trimming took off 3 bases at V and 6 bases at J, with 17 bases between the two ends. Germline V gene data show CDR1 as KGHSH and CDR2 as LQKENI. The CDR3 length is 16 residues. This chain's CDR3 is CASSPVSGGPAGELFF. Here the CDR3 DNA reads TGTGCCAGCTCACCGGTCTCAGGTGGCCCCGCCGGGGAGCTGTTTTTT.

The chain is built from TRBV5-1 and TRBJ2-6, with D tentatively TRBD1 (5 bases). Between the trimmed V and J ends, which lost 4 bases and 0 bases, there was a span of 14 bases. The germline gives CDR1 SGHRS, CDR2 YFSETQ. The CDR3 covers 17 residues. The DNA of the CDR3 is TGCGCCAGCAGCGATCCCCCAGGGCGCTCTGGGGCCAACGTCCTGACTTTC. This translates into CASSDPPGRSGANVLTF.

The chain uses TRBV30 and TRBJ2-7; no clear D. Germline-derived CDR1 and CDR2 are GTSNPN and SVGIG (reference sequence). The CDR3 totals 12 residues. The V end lost 3 bases, the J end lost 5 bases, and 11 bases lay between the germline ends. This CDR3 reads CAWRASGHEQYF. The CDR3 nucleotides read TGTGCCTGGAGGGCTAGTGGCCACGAGCAGTACTTC.

This clone was detected once. The CDR3 DNA sequence: TGTGCCAGCAGTTTAACCGGGACTAGTCATTACGAGCAGTACTTC. This sequence encodes CASSLTGTSHYEQYF. The genes are TRBV28 and TRBJ2-7, with 8 bases aligning to TRBD2. CDR3 size: 15 residues. Germline V gene sequence: CDR1 MDHEN, CDR2 SYDVKM. V dropped 2 bases and J dropped 4; count of bases not matched to a gene: 7.

The chain carries TRBV4-2 and TRBJ2-2; 8 bases fit TRBD2. The CDR3 totals 16 residues. Germline lookup yields CDR1 LGHNA and CDR2 YNFKEQ. Losses at the gene ends were 7 bases for V and 9 bases for J; bases not matched to a gene: 16. CDR3 amino acids: CASKGDAGGLDRELFF. CDR3 DNA: TGTGCCAGCAAGGGTGATGCGGGAGGTCTAGATCGGGAGCTGTTTTTT.

The genes are TRBV4-1 and TRBJ2-1; D is possibly TRBD1 (6 bases). The CDR3 is 16 residues long. CDR1 MGHRA and CDR2 YSYEKL come from the germline V gene. Between the trimmed V and J ends, which lost 3 bases and 10 bases, there was a span of 22 bases. The DNA for the CDR3 is TGCGCCAGCAGCCAGACCCCCGGGACACCCCCATACGAGCAGTTCTTC. It translates to CASSQTPGTPPYEQFF.

V and J are TRBV24-1 and TRBJ1-1; D ambiguous. From germline, CDR1 is KGHDR and CDR2 SFDVKD. The CDR3 sequence is 13 residues long. V was pared by 2 bases and J by 0 bases, with 3 bases between. The CDR3 nucleotides read TGTGCCACCAGTGATTCAGTGAACACTGAAGCTTTCTTT. Translation: CATSDSVNTEAFF.

The V call is TRBV2, the J call TRBJ2-3; TRBD1 agrees at 9 bases. V lost 8 bases to trimming and J lost 5 bases; unmatched junction nucleotides: 11. Germline CDR1 SNHLY, CDR2 FYNNEI. This CDR3 has 15 amino acids. CDR3 coding DNA: TGTGCCAGCCTTCGACAGGGGGATCCAGGAGATACGCAGTATTTT. Its translation is CASLRQGDPGDTQYF.

V usage is TRBV28 and J usage is TRBJ2-2, with 9 positions matching TRBD1. The CDR3 extends over 16 amino acids. Germline V gene lookup returns CDR1 MDHEN and CDR2 SYDVKM. V lost 2 bases and J lost 2; bases outside the gene matches: 3. CDR3 protein: CASSLPGQGNTGELFF. The DNA of the CDR3 is TGTGCCAGCAGTTTACCGGGACAGGGAAACACCGGGGAGCTGTTTTTT.

The chain combines TRBV6-7 with TRBJ2-1, with TRBD2 identical over 13 bases. TRBV6-7 is classed as an ORF, of uncertain function. CDR3 length equals 18 residues. Trimming took 2 bases from V and 3 from J; bases not matched to a gene: 7. The DNA of the CDR3 is TGTGCCAGCAGTTACAAACTAGCGGGAGGGTTTGACTACAATGAGCAGTTCTTC. Translation gives CASSYKLAGGFDYNEQFF.